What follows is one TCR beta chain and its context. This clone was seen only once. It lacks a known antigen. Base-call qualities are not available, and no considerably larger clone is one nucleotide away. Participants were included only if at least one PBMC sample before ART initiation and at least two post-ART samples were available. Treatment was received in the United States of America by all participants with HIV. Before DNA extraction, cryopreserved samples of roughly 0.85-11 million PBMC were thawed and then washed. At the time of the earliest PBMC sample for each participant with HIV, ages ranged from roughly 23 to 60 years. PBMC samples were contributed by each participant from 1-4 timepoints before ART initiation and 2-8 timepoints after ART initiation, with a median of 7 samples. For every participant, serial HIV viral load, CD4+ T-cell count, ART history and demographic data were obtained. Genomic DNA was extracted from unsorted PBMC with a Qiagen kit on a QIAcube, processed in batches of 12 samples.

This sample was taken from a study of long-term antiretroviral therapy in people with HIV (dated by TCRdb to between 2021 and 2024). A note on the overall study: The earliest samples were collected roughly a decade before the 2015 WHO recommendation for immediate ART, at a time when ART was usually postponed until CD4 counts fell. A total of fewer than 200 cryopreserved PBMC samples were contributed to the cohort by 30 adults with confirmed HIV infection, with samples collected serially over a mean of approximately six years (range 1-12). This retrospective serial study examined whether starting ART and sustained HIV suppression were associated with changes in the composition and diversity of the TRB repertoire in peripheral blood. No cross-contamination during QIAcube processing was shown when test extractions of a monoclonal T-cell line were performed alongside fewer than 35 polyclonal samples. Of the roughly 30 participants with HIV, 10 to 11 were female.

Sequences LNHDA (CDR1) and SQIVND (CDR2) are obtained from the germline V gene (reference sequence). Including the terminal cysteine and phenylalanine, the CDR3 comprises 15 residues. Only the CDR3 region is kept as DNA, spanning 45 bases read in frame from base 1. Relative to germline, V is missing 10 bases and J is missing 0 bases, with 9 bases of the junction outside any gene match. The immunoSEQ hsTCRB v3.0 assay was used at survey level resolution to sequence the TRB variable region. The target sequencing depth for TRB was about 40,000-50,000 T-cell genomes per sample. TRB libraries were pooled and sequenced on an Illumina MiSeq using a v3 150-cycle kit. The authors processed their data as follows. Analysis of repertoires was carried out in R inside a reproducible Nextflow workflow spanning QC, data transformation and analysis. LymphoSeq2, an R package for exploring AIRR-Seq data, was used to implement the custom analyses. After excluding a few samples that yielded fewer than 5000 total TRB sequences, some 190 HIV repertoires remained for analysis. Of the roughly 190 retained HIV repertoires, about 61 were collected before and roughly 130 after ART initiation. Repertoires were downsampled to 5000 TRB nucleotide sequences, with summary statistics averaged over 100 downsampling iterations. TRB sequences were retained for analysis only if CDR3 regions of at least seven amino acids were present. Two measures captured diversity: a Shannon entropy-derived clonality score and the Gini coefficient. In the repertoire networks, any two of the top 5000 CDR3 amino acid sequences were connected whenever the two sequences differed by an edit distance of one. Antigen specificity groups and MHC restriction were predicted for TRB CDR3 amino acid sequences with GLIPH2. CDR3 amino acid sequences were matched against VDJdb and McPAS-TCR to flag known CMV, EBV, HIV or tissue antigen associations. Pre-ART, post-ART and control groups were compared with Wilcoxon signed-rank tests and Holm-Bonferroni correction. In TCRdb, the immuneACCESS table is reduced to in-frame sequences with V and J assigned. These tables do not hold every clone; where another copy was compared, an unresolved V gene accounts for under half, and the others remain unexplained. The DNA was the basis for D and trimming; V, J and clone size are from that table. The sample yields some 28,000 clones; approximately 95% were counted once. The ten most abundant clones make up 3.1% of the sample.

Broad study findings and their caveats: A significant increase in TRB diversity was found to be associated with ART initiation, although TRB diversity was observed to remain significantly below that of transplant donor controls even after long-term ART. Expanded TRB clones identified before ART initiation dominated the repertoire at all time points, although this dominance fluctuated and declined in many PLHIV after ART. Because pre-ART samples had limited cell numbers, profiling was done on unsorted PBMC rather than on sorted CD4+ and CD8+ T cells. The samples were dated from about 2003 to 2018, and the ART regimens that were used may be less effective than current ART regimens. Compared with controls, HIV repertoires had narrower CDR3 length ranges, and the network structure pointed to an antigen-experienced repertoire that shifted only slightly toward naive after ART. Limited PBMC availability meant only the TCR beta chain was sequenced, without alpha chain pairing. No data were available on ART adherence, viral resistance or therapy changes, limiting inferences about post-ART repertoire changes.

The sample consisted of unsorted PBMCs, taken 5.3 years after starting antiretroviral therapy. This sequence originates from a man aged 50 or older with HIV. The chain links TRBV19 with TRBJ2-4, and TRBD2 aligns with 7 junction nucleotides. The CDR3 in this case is CATLSPGGAKNIQYF. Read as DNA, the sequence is TGTGCCACCTTATCCCCGGGGGGAGCCAAAAACATTCAGTACTTC.